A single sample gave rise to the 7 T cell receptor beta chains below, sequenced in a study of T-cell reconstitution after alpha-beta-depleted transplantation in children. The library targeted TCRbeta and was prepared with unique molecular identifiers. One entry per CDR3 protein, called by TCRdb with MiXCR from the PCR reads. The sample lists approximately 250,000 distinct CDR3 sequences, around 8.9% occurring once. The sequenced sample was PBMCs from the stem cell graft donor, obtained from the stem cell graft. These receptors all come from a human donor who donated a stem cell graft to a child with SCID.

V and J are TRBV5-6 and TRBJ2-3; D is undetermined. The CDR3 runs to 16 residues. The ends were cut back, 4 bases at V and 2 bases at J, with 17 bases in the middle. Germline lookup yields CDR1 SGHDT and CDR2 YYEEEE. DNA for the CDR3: TGTGCCAGCAGCCCGATAGAACTATATTTCACAGATACGCAGTATTTT. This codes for CASSPIELYFTDTQYF.

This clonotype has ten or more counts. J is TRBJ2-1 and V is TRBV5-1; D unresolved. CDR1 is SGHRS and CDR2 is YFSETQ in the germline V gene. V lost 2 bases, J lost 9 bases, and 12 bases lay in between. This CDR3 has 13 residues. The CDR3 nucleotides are TGCGCCAGCAGCTTAGTGGTTAGGGCTGAGCAGTTCTTC. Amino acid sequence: CASSLVVRAEQFF.

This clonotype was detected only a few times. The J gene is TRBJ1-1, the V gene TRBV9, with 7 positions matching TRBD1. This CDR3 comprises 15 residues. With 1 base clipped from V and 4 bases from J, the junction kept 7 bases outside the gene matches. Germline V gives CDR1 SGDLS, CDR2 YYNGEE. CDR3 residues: CASSVMGTAVTEAFF. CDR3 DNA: TGTGCCAGCAGCGTAATGGGGACAGCTGTCACTGAAGCTTTCTTT.

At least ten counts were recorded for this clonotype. The chain's CDR3 is CASSQSGSGYTF. CDR3 coding DNA: TGTGCCAGCAGCCAATCAGGGAGCGGCTACACCTTC. The chain joins TRBV3-1 to TRBJ1-2, with D perhaps TRBD1 (5 bases). V dropped 2 bases and J dropped 8 bases, with 9 bases sitting between them. Per the germline V gene, CDR1 is LGHDT and CDR2 is YNNKEL (reference sequence). The CDR3 covers 12 residues.

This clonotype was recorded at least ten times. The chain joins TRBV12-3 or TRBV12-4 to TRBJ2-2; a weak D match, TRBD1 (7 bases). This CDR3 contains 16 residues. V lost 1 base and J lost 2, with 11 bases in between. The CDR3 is CASSLVGGGNTGELFF. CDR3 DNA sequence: TGTGCCAGCAGTTTAGTTGGAGGGGGCAACACCGGGGAGCTGTTTTTT.

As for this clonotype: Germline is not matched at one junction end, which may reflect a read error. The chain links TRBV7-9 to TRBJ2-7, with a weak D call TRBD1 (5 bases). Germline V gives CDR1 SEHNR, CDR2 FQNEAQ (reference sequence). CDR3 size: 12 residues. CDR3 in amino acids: CASSSQGYEQSF. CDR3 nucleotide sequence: TGTGCCAGCAGCTCGCAGGGATACGAGCAGTCCTTC.

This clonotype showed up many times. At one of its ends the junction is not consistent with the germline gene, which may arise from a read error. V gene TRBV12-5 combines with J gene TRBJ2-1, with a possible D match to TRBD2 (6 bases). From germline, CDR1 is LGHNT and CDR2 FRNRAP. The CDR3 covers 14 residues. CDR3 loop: CASGLVGSAGYYIF. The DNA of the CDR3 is TGTGCTAGTGGTTTGGTAGGTAGTGCGGGGTACTATATCTTC.